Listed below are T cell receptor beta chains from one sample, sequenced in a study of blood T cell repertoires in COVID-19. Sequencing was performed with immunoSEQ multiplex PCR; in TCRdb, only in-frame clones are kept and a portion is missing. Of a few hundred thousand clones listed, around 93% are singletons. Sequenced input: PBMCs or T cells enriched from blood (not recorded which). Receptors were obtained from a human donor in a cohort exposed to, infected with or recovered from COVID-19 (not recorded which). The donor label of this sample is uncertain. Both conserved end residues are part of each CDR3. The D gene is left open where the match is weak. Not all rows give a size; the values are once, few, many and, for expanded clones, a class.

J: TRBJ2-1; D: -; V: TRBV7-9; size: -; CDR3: CASPGPRGSKSEQFF; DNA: TGTGCCAGCCCTGGCCCGAGAGGGTCAAAAAGTGAGCAGTTCTTC
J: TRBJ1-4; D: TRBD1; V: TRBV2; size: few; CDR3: CASSQGGRYEKLFF; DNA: TGTGCCAGCAGTCAAGGGGGCCGCTATGAAAAACTGTTTTTT
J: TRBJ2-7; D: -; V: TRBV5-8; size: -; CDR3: CASSLDRSYEQYF; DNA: TGTGCCAGCAGCTTGGATCGCAGCTACGAGCAGTACTTC
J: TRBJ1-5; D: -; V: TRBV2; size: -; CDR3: CASGRDGSNQPQHF; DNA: TGTGCCAGCGGACGGGATGGTAGCAATCAGCCCCAGCATTTT
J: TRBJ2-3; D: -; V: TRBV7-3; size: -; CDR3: CASSPQGSDTQYF; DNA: TGTGCCAGCAGCCCGCAGGGGTCAGATACGCAGTATTTT
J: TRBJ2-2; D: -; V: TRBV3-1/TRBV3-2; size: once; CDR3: CASSPPDLTGELFF; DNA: TGTGCCAGCAGCCCCCCTGACTTGACCGGGGAGCTGTTTTTT
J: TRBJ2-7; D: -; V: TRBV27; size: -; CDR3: CASSSHTGEQYF; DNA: TGTGCCAGCAGTTCCCACACGGGAGAGCAGTACTTC
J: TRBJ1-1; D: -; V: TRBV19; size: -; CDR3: CASSLGAGNTEAFF; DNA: TGTGCCAGTAGTTTAGGTGCAGGGAACACTGAAGCTTTCTTT
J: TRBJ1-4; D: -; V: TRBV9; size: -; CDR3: CASSVGTLDEKLFF; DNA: TGTGCCAGCAGCGTAGGTACTCTCGATGAAAAACTGTTTTTT
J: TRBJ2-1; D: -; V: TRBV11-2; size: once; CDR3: CASSHERWRDNEQFF; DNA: TGTGCCAGCAGCCACGAGCGGTGGAGGGACAATGAGCAGTTCTTC
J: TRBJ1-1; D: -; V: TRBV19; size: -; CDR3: CASSSGLTEAFF; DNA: TGTGCCAGTAGTTCAGGGCTCACTGAAGCTTTCTTT
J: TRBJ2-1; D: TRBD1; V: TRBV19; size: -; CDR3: CASSTETGGYNEQFF; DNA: TGTGCCAGTAGTACGGAGACAGGGGGATACAATGAGCAGTTCTTC
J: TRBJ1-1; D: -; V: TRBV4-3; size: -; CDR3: CASSLDGQNTEAFF; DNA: TGCGCCAGCAGTCTGGACGGACAGAACACTGAAGCTTTCTTT
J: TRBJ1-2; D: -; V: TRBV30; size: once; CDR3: CAWSTRYGYTF; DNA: TGTGCCTGGAGTACGAGGTATGGCTACACCTTC
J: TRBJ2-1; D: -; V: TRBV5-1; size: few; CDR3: CASYGTRGDNEQFF; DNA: TGCGCCAGCTATGGGACGCGCGGGGACAATGAGCAGTTCTTC
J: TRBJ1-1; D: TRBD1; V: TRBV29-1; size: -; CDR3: CSVFAGGKGTEAFF; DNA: TGCAGCGTTTTCGCAGGGGGCAAGGGCACTGAAGCTTTCTTT
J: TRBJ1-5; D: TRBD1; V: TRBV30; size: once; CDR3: CAWSAGGRGNQPQHF; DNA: TGTGCCTGGAGTGCAGGGGGGCGGGGCAATCAGCCCCAGCATTTT
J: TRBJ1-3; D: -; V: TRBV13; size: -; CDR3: CASSLLTIGSSGNTIYF; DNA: TGTGCCAGCAGCTTACTTACGATAGGGAGCTCTGGAAACACCATATATTTT
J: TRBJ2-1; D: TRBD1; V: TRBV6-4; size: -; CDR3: CASSLGQGVGNEQFF; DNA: TGTGCCAGCAGCCTCGGACAGGGGGTGGGTAATGAGCAGTTCTTC
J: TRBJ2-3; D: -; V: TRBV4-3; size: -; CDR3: CASSQGSYGTDTQYF; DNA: TGCGCCAGCAGCCAAGGCAGTTATGGCACAGATACGCAGTATTTT
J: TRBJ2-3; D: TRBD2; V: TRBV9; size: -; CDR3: CASSVSLAGGNTDTQYF; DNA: TGTGCCAGCAGCGTTAGCTTAGCGGGGGGTAACACAGATACGCAGTATTTT
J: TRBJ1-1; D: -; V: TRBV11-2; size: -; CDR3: CASSLEAGENTEAFF; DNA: TGTGCCAGCAGCTTAGAGGCGGGGGAGAACACTGAAGCTTTCTTT
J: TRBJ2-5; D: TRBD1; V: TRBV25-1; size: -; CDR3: CASGAGTVQETQYF; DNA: TGTGCCAGCGGGGCCGGGACAGTACAAGAGACCCAGTACTTC
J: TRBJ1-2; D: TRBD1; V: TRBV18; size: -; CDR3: CASSQGQGVNYGYTF; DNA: TGTGCCAGCTCACAGGGACAGGGTGTTAACTATGGCTACACCTTC
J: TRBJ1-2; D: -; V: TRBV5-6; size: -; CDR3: CASSLAADRRVYGYTF; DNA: TGTGCCAGCAGCTTGGCCGCGGACAGACGGGTATATGGCTACACCTTC
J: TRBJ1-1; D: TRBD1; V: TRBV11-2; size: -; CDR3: CASSPRTGGLNTEAFF; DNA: TGTGCCAGCAGCCCGCGGACAGGGGGCTTAAACACTGAAGCTTTCTTT
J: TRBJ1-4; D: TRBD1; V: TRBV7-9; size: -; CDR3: CASSFSRDRNEKLFF; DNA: TGTGCCAGCAGCTTCAGCCGGGACAGGAATGAAAAACTGTTTTTT
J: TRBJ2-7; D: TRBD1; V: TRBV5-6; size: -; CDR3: CASAWTGDYEQYF; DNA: TGTGCCAGCGCCTGGACAGGCGATTACGAGCAGTACTTC
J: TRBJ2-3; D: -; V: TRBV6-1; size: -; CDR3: CASSERMAVSGTDTQYF; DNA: TGTGCCAGCAGTGAACGGATGGCGGTCTCTGGTACAGATACGCAGTATTTT
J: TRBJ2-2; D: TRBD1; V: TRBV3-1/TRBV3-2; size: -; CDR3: CASSPGTDTGELFF; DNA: TGTGCCAGCAGTCCCGGGACAGACACCGGGGAGCTGTTTTTT
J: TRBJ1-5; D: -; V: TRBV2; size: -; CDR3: CASSPGYSNQPQHF; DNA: TGTGCCAGCTCCCCGGGATATAGCAATCAGCCCCAGCATTTT
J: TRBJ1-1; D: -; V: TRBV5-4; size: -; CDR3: CASSLQQGEAFF; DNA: TGTGCCAGCAGCTTGCAACAGGGCGAAGCTTTCTTT
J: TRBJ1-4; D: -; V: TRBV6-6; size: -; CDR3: CASSYLLRQSPEKLFF; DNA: TGTGCCAGCAGTTACCTTTTGCGGCAGAGCCCTGAAAAACTGTTTTTT
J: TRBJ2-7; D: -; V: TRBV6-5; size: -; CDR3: CASSYSKGWSYEQYF; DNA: TGTGCCAGCAGTTACTCGAAGGGGTGGTCCTACGAGCAGTACTTC
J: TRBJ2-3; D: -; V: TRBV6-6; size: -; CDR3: CASASHSIDTDTQYF; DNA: TGTGCCAGCGCATCCCATTCCATAGACACAGATACGCAGTATTTT
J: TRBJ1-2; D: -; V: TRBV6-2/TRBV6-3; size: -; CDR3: CASSYSSFNYGYTF; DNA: TGTGCCAGCAGTTACTCGTCTTTTAACTATGGCTACACCTTC
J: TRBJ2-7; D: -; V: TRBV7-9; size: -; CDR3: CASSFGRVGEQYF; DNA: TGTGCCAGCAGCTTTGGCAGGGTGGGCGAGCAGTACTTC
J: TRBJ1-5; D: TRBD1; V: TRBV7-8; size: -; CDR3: CASSLWAGGVNQPQHF; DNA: TGTGCCAGCAGCTTATGGGCAGGGGGCGTAAATCAGCCCCAGCATTTT
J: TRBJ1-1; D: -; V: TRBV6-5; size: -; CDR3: CASGRRGSTEAFF; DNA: TGTGCCAGCGGCCGGCGGGGAAGCACTGAAGCTTTCTTT
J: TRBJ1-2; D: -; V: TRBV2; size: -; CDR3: CASSEAPFAGNYGYTF; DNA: TGTGCCAGCAGTGAAGCACCCTTCGCAGGGAACTATGGCTACACCTTC
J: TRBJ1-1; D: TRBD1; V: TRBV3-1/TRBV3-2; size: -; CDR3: CASSQEDRENTEAFF; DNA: TGTGCCAGCAGCCAAGAGGACAGGGAGAACACTGAAGCTTTCTTT
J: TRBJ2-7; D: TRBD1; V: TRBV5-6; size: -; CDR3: CASSLRGPYEQYF; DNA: TGTGCCAGCAGCTTGAGGGGGCCCTACGAGCAGTACTTC
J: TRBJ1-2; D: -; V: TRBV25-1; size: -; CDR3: CASSEFEQRDGYTF; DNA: TGTGCCAGCAGTGAATTTGAACAGAGGGATGGCTACACCTTC
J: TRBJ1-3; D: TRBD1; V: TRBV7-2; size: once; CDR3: CASSLGGTGGGGNTIYF; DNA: TGTGCCAGCAGCTTAGGCGGGACAGGGGGAGGAGGAAACACCATATATTTT
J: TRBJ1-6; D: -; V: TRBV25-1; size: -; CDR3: CASRLGSSPLHF; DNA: TGTGCCAGCAGACTCGGGAGCTCACCCCTCCACTTT
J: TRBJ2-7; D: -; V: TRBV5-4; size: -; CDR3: CASSLEGAARSYEQYF; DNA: TGTGCCAGCAGCTTGGAAGGGGCTGCCAGATCCTACGAGCAGTACTTC
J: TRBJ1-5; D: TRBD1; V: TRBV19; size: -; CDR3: CASTPGGRGDQPQHF; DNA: TGTGCCAGTACCCCAGGGGGTAGGGGCGATCAGCCCCAGCATTTT
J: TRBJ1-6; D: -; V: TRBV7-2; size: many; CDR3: CASSLDGAGNNSPLHF; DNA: TGTGCCAGCAGCTTAGATGGGGCGGGGAATAATTCACCCCTCCACTTT
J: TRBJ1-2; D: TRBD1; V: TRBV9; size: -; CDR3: CASSLIGQGGGYTF; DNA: TGTGCCAGCAGCTTGATTGGACAGGGAGGTGGCTACACCTTC
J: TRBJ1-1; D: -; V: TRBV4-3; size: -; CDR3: CASSPSVNTEAFF; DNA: TGCGCCAGCAGCCCCTCAGTTAACACTGAAGCTTTCTTT
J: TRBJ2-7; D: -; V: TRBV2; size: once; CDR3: CASRLDGGEQYF; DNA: TGTGCCAGCCGACTGGATGGAGGCGAGCAGTACTTC
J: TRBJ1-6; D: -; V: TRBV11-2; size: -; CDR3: CASSLGPGSPNNSPLHF; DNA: TGTGCCAGCAGCTTAGGTCCCGGGAGCCCGAATAATTCACCCCTCCACTTT
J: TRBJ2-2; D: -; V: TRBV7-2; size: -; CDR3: CASSLQGPNTGELFF; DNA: TGTGCCAGCAGCTTGCAGGGGCCCAACACCGGGGAGCTGTTTTTT
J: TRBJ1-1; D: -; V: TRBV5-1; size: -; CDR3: CASSLREEAEAFF; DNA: TGCGCCAGCAGCCTCAGGGAGGAGGCTGAAGCTTTCTTT
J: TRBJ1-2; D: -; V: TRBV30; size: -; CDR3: CAWSVRQGDGYTF; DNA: TGTGCCTGGAGTGTAAGGCAGGGTGATGGCTACACCTTC
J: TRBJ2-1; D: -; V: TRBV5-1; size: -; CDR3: CASSSGQIYNEQFF; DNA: TGCGCCAGCAGCTCAGGACAGATCTACAATGAGCAGTTCTTC
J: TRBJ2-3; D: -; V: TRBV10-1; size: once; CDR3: CASSSGLTSSTDTQYF; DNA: TGCGCCAGCAGTTCAGGACTAACCAGTAGCACAGATACGCAGTATTTT
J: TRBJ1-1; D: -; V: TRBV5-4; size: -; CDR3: CASSLAAGEMTEAFF; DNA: TGTGCCAGCAGCTTGGCAGCAGGGGAGATGACTGAAGCTTTCTTT
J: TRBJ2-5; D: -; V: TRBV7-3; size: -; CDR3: CASSSLRGETQYF; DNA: TGTGCCAGCAGCTCCCTTCGGGGAGAGACCCAGTACTTC
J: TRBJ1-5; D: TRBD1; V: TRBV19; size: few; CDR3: CASSPQGARGQPQHF; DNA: TGTGCCAGTAGTCCTCAGGGGGCGCGGGGTCAGCCCCAGCATTTT